Listed below are T cell receptor beta chains from one sample, sequenced in a study of shared clonotypes between healthy human individuals. The table came from immunoSEQ multiplex PCR; TCRdb's copy has only in-frame clones and leaves some out. The data show about 490,000 clones, 65% to 85% seen once. Material for sequencing was PBMCs. Source of these receptors: a woman in her thirties or forties in good health. Some clones in this sample may be carry-over from other donors' samples. The CDR3 runs from the conserved cysteine through the conserved F or W. Each record gives: clone size, CDR3 length, V gene, J gene, D gene, CDR3 DNA, CDR3 protein. A D gene is named only where the DNA matches it firmly. The size entry is marked missing in some rows and otherwise reads once, few, many or a size class.

NA	15	TRBV7-3	TRBJ2-5	TRBD2	TGTGCCAGCAGCCAGATACGCGGGAGGGCAGAGACCCAGTACTTC	CASSQIRGRAETQYF
NA	15	TRBV7-2	TRBJ1-4	NA	TGTGCCAGCAGCTTACAACCAGCAACTAATGAAAAACTGTTTTTT	CASSLQPATNEKLFF
NA	15	TRBV7-9	TRBJ1-5	NA	TGTGCCAGCAGCTTCGGGGAGGGGGTAGGTCAGCCCCAGCATTTT	CASSFGEGVGQPQHF
NA	15	TRBV21-1	TRBJ1-2	NA	TGTGCCAGCAGCAAGCTTCAGGGGGATGGCTATGGCTACACCTTC	CASSKLQGDGYGYTF
once	13	TRBV7-2	TRBJ1-5	NA	TGTGCCAGCAGCTTAGTAGGGGGTCAGCCCCAGCATTTT	CASSLVGGQPQHF
NA	12	TRBV29-1	TRBJ2-3	NA	TGCAGCGCTCCGGGACAACCAGATACGCAGTATTTT	CSAPGQPDTQYF
once	15	TRBV5-1	TRBJ2-7	TRBD1	TGCGCCAGCAGCACGGGACAGGGTTCCCTCTACGAGCAGTACTTC	CASSTGQGSLYEQYF
NA	15	TRBV7-3	TRBJ2-1	NA	TGTGCCAGCAGCTTAACCCCCAATCAACGGGACCCTCCTTTCTTC	CASSLTPNQRDPPFF
NA	14	TRBV19	TRBJ1-1	NA	TGTGCCAGTAGCCTTCAGGCGGGGATTACTGAAGCTTTCTTT	CASSLQAGITEAFF
NA	15	TRBV6-1	TRBJ2-1	NA	TGTGCCAGCAGTGAAGATGGGGGTTCCTACAATGAGCAGTTCTTC	CASSEDGGSYNEQFF
many	13	TRBV18	TRBJ2-3	NA	TGTGCCAGCCGTGGGCAGACCACAGATACGCAGTATTTT	CASRGQTTDTQYF
NA	14	TRBV7-8	TRBJ1-3	NA	TGTGCCAGCAGTTTATCGGTCCAACGGAGCACCATATATTTT	CASSLSVQRSTIYF
NA	13	TRBV7-3	TRBJ2-2	NA	TGTGCCAGCAGCTTCGCGAACACCGGGGAGCTGTTTTTT	CASSFANTGELFF
NA	16	TRBV4-1	TRBJ1-3	NA	TGCGCCAGCAGCCAAGATGCCGCAGTCTCTGGAAACACCATATATTTT	CASSQDAAVSGNTIYF
NA	12	TRBV5-1	TRBJ2-5	NA	TGCGCCAGCAGCCTACACCAAGAGACCCAGTACTTC	CASSLHQETQYF
few	17	TRBV28	TRBJ1-4	TRBD1	TGTGCCAGCAGTTTGTTGGCCCTTACAGGGGATGGTGAAAAACTGTTTTTT	CASSLLALTGDGEKLFF
once	14	TRBV7-8	TRBJ2-3	NA	TGTGCCAGCAGCCGGGAACCAACCTCAGATACGCAGTATTTT	CASSREPTSDTQYF
NA	16	TRBV5-4	TRBJ1-2	NA	TGTGCCAGCAGCTTGGATCCGTCGGGGTCCGACTATGGCTACACCTTC	CASSLDPSGSDYGYTF
NA	12	TRBV19	TRBJ2-7	NA	TGTGCCAGTAGTATCACCAGGGTTGAGCAGTACTTC	CASSITRVEQYF
NA	18	TRBV7-9	TRBJ2-3	NA	TGTGCCAGCAGCCCAATACAGGGACCCAGGTCCAGCACAGATACGCAGTATTTT	CASSPIQGPRSSTDTQYF
NA	13	TRBV5-1	TRBJ2-5	NA	TGCGCCAGCAGCACGGACAGACAAGAGACCCAGTACTTC	CASSTDRQETQYF
few	15	TRBV11-2	TRBJ2-1	NA	TGTGCCAGCAGCTTAAACCCCCAGGCCTACAATGAGCAGTTCTTC	CASSLNPQAYNEQFF
NA	13	TRBV19	TRBJ1-2	NA	TGTGCCAGTAGTGAGAGCCTATACTATGGCTACACCTTC	CASSESLYYGYTF
NA	16	TRBV5-4	TRBJ2-1	NA	TGTGCCAGCAGCTTGGGCCCCCCCGACAGCTACAATGAGCAGTTCTTC	CASSLGPPDSYNEQFF